The present TCR beta chain was sequenced within a study of T-cell reconstitution after alpha-beta-depleted transplantation in children. Findings and limits, study-wide: TCRbeta diversity was high at day 60 in some patients (a result of surviving recipient T cells and thymic progenitors). Two months or so post-transplant, alpha-beta T cells reportedly derived from several hundred expanded graft clones. A year post-transplant, T-cell counts and diversity derived mostly from newly produced T cells.

TCRbeta library construction was performed incorporating unique molecular identifiers. TCRdb fed the PCR reads into MiXCR, producing one record per CDR3 protein. Of 800,000 to 1,000,000 distinct CDR3 sequences listed, 25% to 35% are singletons. This clonotype was seen more than once but under ten times. Its cognate antigen is unknown. Material: PBMCs, mostly from graft donor cells, obtained 360 days after TCRalphabeta/CD19-depleted stem cell transplant. The TCR comes from a boy under two years old who had a stem cell transplant for SCID, so the T cells may come from the graft donor.

In nucleotides, the CDR3 is TGTGCCAGCAGCCGGGGTTCGCGGAACACTGAAGCTTTCTTT. Protein sequence: CASSRGSRNTEAFF. V gene TRBV4-2 combines with J gene TRBJ1-1, with unresolved D. Germline V gives CDR1 LGHNA, CDR2 YNFKEQ. V lost 4 bases and J 1 base, leaving 10 bases between the germline ends. This CDR3 region has 14 residues.